These 24 T cell receptor beta chains were sequenced from one sample in a study of control samples from healthy donors and cancer patients. Profiling relied on immunoSEQ multiplex PCR, and the TCRdb table lists in-frame clones only, not all of them. The repertoire holds roughly 130,000 clones, with roughly 90% as singletons. Sequencing was carried out using blood. Receptor source: a man aged 50 to 59 in good health.

This chain links TRBV3-1 (or the pseudogene TRBV3-2) with TRBJ2-5; 9 bases match TRBD2. The CDR3 is made up of 14 amino acids. In germline, CDR1 is LGHDT, CDR2 YNNKEL (reference sequence). J lost 4 bases, V lost 2 bases, and 2 bases had no gene match. CDR3 nucleotide sequence: TGTGCCAGCAGCCAACATAGCGGGGGAGAGACCCAGTACTTC. Encoded protein: CASSQHSGGETQYF.

The V call is TRBV9, the J call TRBJ2-1, with D unresolved. Germline assignment: CDR1 SGDLS and CDR2 YYNGEE. V lost 0 bases to trimming and J lost 0 bases, with 13 bases between them. The CDR3 has 17 amino acids. In DNA form, the CDR3 reads TGTGCCAGCAGCGTAGCTACGGGCGCCCCCTCCTACAATGAGCAGTTCTTC. It specifies CASSVATGAPSYNEQFF.

The chain employs TRBV5-1 and TRBJ1-1; D perhaps matches TRBD1 (5 bases). The V end was cut by 7 bases, the J end by 4 bases, with 11 bases between. The CDR3 extends over 12 amino acids. The germline V gene has CDR1 SGHRS and CDR2 YFSETQ. The CDR3 DNA follows: TGCGCCAGCGCCCGGGGGGGCACTGAAGCTTTCTTT. Its translation: CASARGGTEAFF.

This chain joins TRBV13 and TRBJ2-4, with TRBD1 identical over 7 bases. Trimming at V came to 4 bases and at J to 0 bases, leaving 6 bases not matched to a gene. The CDR3 totals 16 residues. Looked up from germline, CDR1 is PRHDT and CDR2 is FYEKMQ (reference sequence). Written as DNA, the CDR3 is TGTGCCAGCAGCTCCGACAGGGTTACAGCCAAAAACATTCAGTACTTC. This sequence encodes CASSSDRVTAKNIQYF.

V and J are TRBV5-1 and TRBJ2-5; no firm D call. Trimming stripped 0 bases from V and 0 bases from J, with 3 bases between. Germline V lookup: CDR1 SGHRS, CDR2 YFSETQ. There are 13 residues in the CDR3. CDR3 bases: TGCGCCAGCAGCTTGGTGTACCAAGAGACCCAGTACTTC. Translation: CASSLVYQETQYF.

V and J are TRBV7-9 and TRBJ2-5; 10 nucleotides line up with TRBD2. V dropped 2 bases and J dropped 3; count of bases not matched to a gene: 15. Germline loops: CDR1 SEHNR, CDR2 FQNEAQ (reference sequence). CDR3 length equals 19 residues. CDR3 amino acids: CASSLLSSGGAMIEETQYF. The CDR3 DNA follows: TGTGCCAGCAGCTTATTATCGAGCGGGGGGGCGATGATCGAAGAGACCCAGTACTTC.

The CDR3 nucleotides read TGTGCCAGCAGTAGACAGGGATCGAAGTACGAGCAGTACTTC. This sequence encodes CASSRQGSKYEQYF. The chain carries TRBV2 and TRBJ2-7, with TRBD1 identical over 7 bases. V shed 5 bases and J 4 bases; nucleotides not matched to a gene: 8. Germline V gene sequence: CDR1 SNHLY, CDR2 FYNNEI. This CDR3 contains 14 residues.

This clone was detected once. V usage is TRBV30 and J usage is TRBJ2-7; D gene ambiguous. Between the trimmed V and J ends, which lost 2 bases and 4 bases, there was a span of 15 bases. The V gene's germline CDR1 is GTSNPN and CDR2 SVGIG (reference sequence). The CDR3 has 14 amino acids. The CDR3 coding sequence is TGTGCCTGGAGTAGAGCTCGTACATTGTACGAGCAGTACTTC. Its protein is CAWSRARTLYEQYF.

The chain carries TRBV5-1 and TRBJ2-5, with 13 bases fitting TRBD2. Germline V gives CDR1 SGHRS, CDR2 YFSETQ. The V segment lost 4 bases and the J segment 5 bases; nucleotides outside the gene matches: 8. The CDR3 has 16 residues. This CDR3 is CASSVTTSGGRETQYF. In DNA form, the CDR3 reads TGCGCCAGCAGCGTAACGACTAGCGGGGGGAGGGAGACCCAGTACTTC.

This sequence joins TRBV6-4 and TRBJ2-3; D may be TRBD2 (6 bases). V lost 6 bases and J 9 bases, leaving 19 bases between the germline ends. Germline-derived CDR1 and CDR2 are MRHNA and SNTAGT. This CDR3 comprises 14 residues. DNA of the CDR3: TGTGCCAGCAGAAAAGAGAAATCTGGGGGGACGCAGTATTTT. Encoded protein: CASRKEKSGGTQYF.

The V gene is TRBV4-1, the J gene TRBJ1-1; no definite D call. Germline V gene sequence: CDR1 MGHRA, CDR2 YSYEKL. This CDR3 has 16 amino acids. Trimming stripped 1 base from V and 3 bases from J, with 15 bases between. The CDR3 DNA follows: TGCGCCAGCAGCCAAGGGCTGTTGGGCAGATACACTGAAGCTTTCTTT. It translates to CASSQGLLGRYTEAFF.

This sequence joins TRBV2 and TRBJ2-3, with 7 positions matching TRBD1. Germline CDR1 is SNHLY and CDR2 is FYNNEI. Unmatched junction bases numbered 7, after V lost 2 bases and J lost 2 bases. The length of the CDR3 is 16 residues. In DNA form, the CDR3 reads TGTGCCAGCAGTGAATTCAGAGGGGGCGTCACAGATACGCAGTATTTT. It codes for CASSEFRGGVTDTQYF.

Of note for this clone: The same CDR3 also results from other DNA sequences found in this sample. Here the CDR3 DNA reads TGTGCCAGCAGCAAGAAAGCGGGACAGGGTGATGGCTACACCTTC. Its protein product is CASSKKAGQGDGYTF. This chain uses TRBV6-5 with TRBJ1-2; TRBD1 agrees at 9 bases. Germline V gene data show CDR1 as MNHEY and CDR2 as SVGAGI. After removal of 6 bases from V and 6 bases from J, the junction contained 11 bases not matched to a gene. The CDR3 consists of 15 residues.

This rearrangement joins TRBV20-1 to TRBJ2-4; no firm D call. CDR3 size: 11 residues. Germline V lookup: CDR1 DFQATT, CDR2 SNEGSKA (reference sequence). The V and J ends lost 8 bases and 7 bases respectively, with 12 bases between them. CDR3: CSPPGANIQYF. In DNA form, the CDR3 reads TGCAGTCCCCCAGGTGCTAACATTCAGTACTTC.

This clone has more than one count but fewer than ten. J is TRBJ2-3 and V is TRBV28, with 10 bases fitting TRBD2. CDR3 size: 14 residues. The germline V gene has CDR1 MDHEN and CDR2 SYDVKM. Trimming cost V 8 bases and J 5 bases; bases outside gene matches: 7. CDR3 in amino acids: CASGSSGGEDTQYF. CDR3 in DNA: TGTGCCAGCGGGTCTAGCGGGGGTGAAGATACGCAGTATTTT. Drawing the rest from reference TRBV28 and TRBJ2-3, the complete variable domain is DVKVTQSSRYLVKRTGEKVFLECVQDMDHENMFWYRQDPGLGLRLIYFSYDVKMKEKGDIPEGYSVSREKKERFSLILESASTNQTSMYLCASGSSGGEDTQYFGPGTRLTVL.

V gene TRBV28 combines with J gene TRBJ2-2; tentatively, D is TRBD1 (6 bases). CDR1 MDHEN and CDR2 SYDVKM come from the germline V gene. The ends were cut back, 3 bases at V and 6 bases at J, with 11 bases in the middle. CDR3 length: 14 amino acids. As DNA, the CDR3 is TGTGCCAGCAGTTTTGTGGGGGCCGCCGGGGAGCTGTTTTTT. Its translation is CASSFVGAAGELFF.

The chain uses TRBV3-1 (or the pseudogene TRBV3-2) and TRBJ2-1, with TRBD1 identical over 8 bases. V dropped 4 bases and J dropped 2; count of bases not matched to a gene: 4. CDR1 is LGHDT and CDR2 is YNNKEL in the germline V gene (reference sequence). This CDR3 has 15 amino acids. CDR3 sequence reads: CASSRGQGPYNEQFF. DNA of the CDR3: TGTGCCAGCAGCCGTGGACAGGGCCCCTACAATGAGCAGTTCTTC.

V usage is TRBV5-6 and J usage is TRBJ1-1; D possibly corresponds to TRBD1 (5 bases). The V end lost 2 bases, the J end lost 0 bases, and 11 bases lay between the germline ends. The CDR3 spans 15 residues. Germline values: CDR1 SGHDT, CDR2 YYEEEE. The CDR3 spells CASSFFEGLNTEAFF. The CDR3 nucleotides read TGTGCCAGCAGCTTTTTCGAGGGGCTGAACACTGAAGCTTTCTTT. Full variable domain (outside the CDR3, taken from reference TRBV5-6 and TRBJ1-1): DAGVTQSPTHLIKTRGQQVTLRCSPKSGHDTVSWYQQALGQGPQFIFQYYEEEERQRGNFPDRFSGHQFPNYSSELNVNALLLGDSALYLCASSFFEGLNTEAFFGQGTRLTVV.

CDR3 DNA sequence: TGCAGCGTTGCCAGGGGGGAGGCCGAGCAGTACTTC. This gives the protein CSVARGEAEQYF. The rearrangement links TRBV29-1 to TRBJ2-7; D perhaps matches TRBD1 (7 bases). The V gene lost 4 bases and the J gene lost 6 bases, with 13 bases spanning the gap. This CDR3 is built from 12 residues. Per germline, CDR1 SQVTM and CDR2 ANQGSEA.

This clone was seen a single time. This chain connects TRBV4-2 to TRBJ1-2; D gene uncertain. CDR1 is LGHNA, CDR2 YNFKEQ, per germline. V dropped 3 bases and J dropped 6 bases, with 20 bases sitting between them. This CDR3 region has 16 residues. The CDR3 sequence: CASSHPAQVNFDGYTF. DNA for the CDR3: TGTGCCAGCAGCCACCCCGCCCAGGTAAATTTCGATGGCTACACCTTC.

The chain carries TRBV27 and TRBJ2-1; 11 bases map to TRBD1. The V and J ends lost 6 bases and 6 bases, in that order; junction bases with no gene match: 7. Germline V CDR1 and CDR2: MNHEY, SMNVEV (reference sequence). CDR3 length equals 15 residues. For the CDR3, the DNA is TGTGCCAGCAGACAAGCCGGGACAGGGGGCAATGAGCAGTTCTTC. Protein product: CASRQAGTGGNEQFF.

This rearrangement joins TRBV13 to TRBJ2-1; TRBD2 is a possible D gene (5 bases). Germline loops: CDR1 PRHDT, CDR2 FYEKMQ (reference sequence). CDR3 length: 16 residues. V lost 4 bases to trimming and J lost 6 bases, with 19 bases between them. In DNA, the CDR3 is TGTGCCAGCAGCTCGGACTGGGTAGGAGAAGGCAATGAGCAGTTCTTC. This codes for CASSSDWVGEGNEQFF.

About this clone: The same CDR3 also results from other DNA sequences found in this sample. The chain links TRBV2 to TRBJ2-7, with D unresolved. CDR3 size: 11 residues. V lost 3 bases, J lost 4 bases, and 4 bases lay in between. CDR1 and CDR2 (germline): SNHLY, FYNNEI. CDR3 amino acids: CASSEVYEQYF. The CDR3 DNA sequence: TGTGCCAGCAGTGAGGTGTACGAGCAGTACTTC.

This clone was observed a handful of times. The J gene is TRBJ1-6, the V gene TRBV19; perhaps TRBD1 as D (6 bases). Germline loops: CDR1 LNHDA, CDR2 SQIVND (reference sequence). Trimming cost V 3 bases and J 10 bases, with 13 bases left between them. CDR3 length: 14 residues. This CDR3 is CASSISGAQSPLHF. The CDR3 DNA is TGTGCCAGTAGTATTTCAGGGGCTCAATCACCCCTCCACTTT.